The rows below give T cell receptor beta chains drawn from one sample of a study of shared clonotypes between healthy human individuals. Assay: immunoSEQ multiplex PCR; the TCRdb copy retains only in-frame clones and omits some. The sample comprises approximately 2,300,000 clones, 85% to 95% of which are singletons, and about 0.36% rests with the top ten. Sequencing was carried out using naive CD4+ T cells from PBMCs. Source of these receptors: a man aged 18-30 years in good health. Some clones in this sample may be carry-over from other donors' samples. The CDR3 runs from the conserved cysteine through the conserved F or W. A D gene is named only where the DNA matches it firmly. Some rows have no size entry. The others give once, few or many, or a class for an expanded clone.

len,d_gene,j_gene,abundance,v_gene,CDR3nt,CDR3aa
15,-,TRBJ1-1,-,TRBV6-6,TGTGCCAGCAGTTACAAATCAGGAATGAACACTGAAGCTTTCTTT,CASSYKSGMNTEAFF
15,-,TRBJ2-1,once,TRBV5-1,TGCGCCAGCAGCTTTTCCGTGGGAGCTCACAATGAGCAGTTCTTC,CASSFSVGAHNEQFF
15,TRBD2,TRBJ2-7,-,TRBV5-1,TGCGCCAGCAGCTTGCTGCTAGCGGGAGGGTACGAGCAGTACTTC,CASSLLLAGGYEQYF
15,-,TRBJ1-5,-,TRBV6-1,TGTGCCAGCACTACGGATCTACAGGCCAATCAGCCCCAGCATTTT,CASTTDLQANQPQHF
15,TRBD2,TRBJ2-1,-,TRBV6-5,TGTGCCAGCAGTTACTCGGGGACTAGTCTACGTGAGCAGTTCTTC,CASSYSGTSLREQFF
14,TRBD1,TRBJ1-4,-,TRBV28,TGTGCCAGCACCCAGGGGGATCAGAGTGAAAAACTGTTTTTT,CASTQGDQSEKLFF
14,-,TRBJ1-2,-,TRBV4-2,TGTGCCAGCAGCCAAGATCGGGGCGACGAGGGCTACACCTTC,CASSQDRGDEGYTF
11,-,TRBJ2-5,-,TRBV11-2,TGTGCCAGCAGGCAAAAAGAGACCCAGTACTTC,CASRQKETQYF
16,TRBD2,TRBJ2-1,-,TRBV11-3,TGTGCCAGCAGCCCCGGGACTAGCGGGAGTCTAGATGAGCAGTTCTTC,CASSPGTSGSLDEQFF
16,-,TRBJ1-3,-,TRBV28,TGTGCCAGTACGGCCGGGGGCTCCCGCTCTGGAAACACCATATATTTT,CASTAGGSRSGNTIYF
13,TRBD1,TRBJ1-2,-,TRBV9,TGTGCCAGCAGCCTACAGAACAGGGGCGGCTACACCTTC,CASSLQNRGGYTF
16,-,TRBJ2-1,-,TRBV4-2,TGTGCCAGCAGCCAAGCTGATCGCAGCTCCTACAATGAGCAGTTCTTC,CASSQADRSSYNEQFF
17,-,TRBJ1-2,once,TRBV10-3,TGTGCCATCAGTGAGTCGGTGGTTAGACAGACTAACTATGGCTACACCTTC,CAISESVVRQTNYGYTF
19,TRBD1,TRBJ1-2,-,TRBV18,TGTGCCAGCTCACCACTAAGGGGGGACAGGGTTTCCGTCCCCTATGGCTACACCTTC,CASSPLRGDRVSVPYGYTF
14,-,TRBJ2-7,-,TRBV2,TGTGCCAGCAGTGACACCTTTGAAGCTGGCGAGCAGTACTTC,CASSDTFEAGEQYF
17,-,TRBJ2-2,-,TRBV4-2,TGTGCCAGCAGCCCAAAACAGGGGGGGAAAAACACCGGGGAGCTGTTTTTT,CASSPKQGGKNTGELFF
16,-,TRBJ1-2,-,TRBV18,TGTGCCAGCTCGACCACGATCGAGGGCAGGAACTATGGCTACACCTTC,CASSTTIEGRNYGYTF
16,TRBD2,TRBJ2-1,-,TRBV28,TGTGCCAGCAGTTTATCTCGGGACTATTACAACAATGAGCAGTTCTTC,CASSLSRDYYNNEQFF
14,TRBD1,TRBJ1-2,-,TRBV4-3,TGCGCCAGCAGCCCTCAGACAGGGAACTATGGCTACACCTTC,CASSPQTGNYGYTF
15,-,TRBJ2-7,-,TRBV5-4,TGTGCCAGCAGCTTCACTGCGGACAGCTCCTACGAGCAGTACTTC,CASSFTADSSYEQYF
15,-,TRBJ2-7,-,TRBV11-2,TGTGCCAGCAGCTTAGGGGGCATTTCCCTTTACGAGCAGTACTTC,CASSLGGISLYEQYF
11,-,TRBJ2-7,-,TRBV28,TGTGCCAGCAGTTGGCAGGACGAGCAGTACTTC,CASSWQDEQYF
12,-,TRBJ1-2,-,TRBV28,TGTGCGACCGAGGCGAGGTCCTATGGCTACACCTTC,CATEARSYGYTF
14,TRBD1,TRBJ2-1,-,TRBV6-5,TGTGCCAGCAGTCCCGGACAGGTCTACAGGGAGCAGTTCTTC,CASSPGQVYREQFF
14,-,TRBJ2-5,-,TRBV7-9,TGTGCCAGCAGCCGACAGACTCCTCAAGAGACCCAGTACTTC,CASSRQTPQETQYF
14,TRBD1,TRBJ1-4,once,TRBV19,TGTGCCAGTACCCAGGGGGGGCTTGGCGAAAAACTGTTTTTT,CASTQGGLGEKLFF
17,-,TRBJ1-3,-,TRBV14,TGTGCCAGCAGCACAAACCGGGGACTGCACTCTGGAAACACCATATATTTT,CASSTNRGLHSGNTIYF